Listed below are T cell receptor beta chains from one sample, sequenced in a study of T cell changes during pregnancy in multiple sclerosis. The repertoire was sequenced with immunoSEQ multiplex PCR; TCRdb's copy has only in-frame clones and lacks some. The sample consists of about 80,000 clones, 85% to 95% of them appearing once. The material sequenced was peripheral blood, taken after pregnancy. These receptors were obtained from a female donor in good health, enrolled as a control in a pregnancy study. CDR3s include the opening cysteine and the closing phenylalanine or tryptophan. The D gene is left open where the match is weak. Only some rows state a clone size, as once, few, many or a class for expanded clones.

D gene	clone size	J gene	V gene	CDR3 protein	CDR3 DNA
NA	NA	TRBJ1-4	TRBV21-1	CASSKGRQTTNEKLFF	TGTGCCAGCAGCAAAGGACGACAGACAACTAATGAAAAACTGTTTTTT
TRBD2	NA	TRBJ2-7	TRBV11-2	CASSPPRASGTYEQYF	TGTGCCAGTAGCCCCCCAAGGGCTAGCGGTACCTACGAGCAGTACTTC
TRBD1	NA	TRBJ1-2	TRBV30	CAWSPLTQGQGRWNGYTF	TGTGCCTGGAGTCCCTTAACACAGGGACAGGGAAGATGGAATGGCTACACCTTC
NA	NA	TRBJ2-5	TRBV2	CASRLVWETQYF	TGTGCCAGCAGACTAGTGTGGGAGACCCAGTACTTC
TRBD2	NA	TRBJ2-3	TRBV9	CASSVGLAGVGGHTDTQYF	TGTGCCAGCAGCGTAGGACTAGCGGGAGTCGGGGGGCACACAGATACGCAGTATTTT
TRBD1	NA	TRBJ2-3	TRBV14	CASSRQGGTDTQYF	TGTGCCAGCAGCCGACAGGGGGGGACAGATACGCAGTATTTT
NA	few	TRBJ1-1	TRBV21-1	CASSLSNRGGTEAFF	TGTGCCAGCAGCCTTTCGAACAGGGGCGGCACTGAAGCTTTCTTT
TRBD2	NA	TRBJ2-1	TRBV6-5	CASRTLAGGHNEQFF	TGTGCCAGCAGAACCCTAGCGGGGGGCCACAATGAGCAGTTCTTC
NA	NA	TRBJ2-1	TRBV27	CATLRRQGFHEQFF	TGTGCCACCCTGAGACGGCAGGGGTTCCATGAGCAGTTCTTC
NA	NA	TRBJ2-5	TRBV7-6	CASSLAQETQYF	TGTGCCAGCAGCTTGGCTCAAGAGACCCAGTACTTC
NA	NA	TRBJ2-7	TRBV6-6	CASSYGGVEQYF	TGTGCCAGCAGTTACGGAGGGGTCGAGCAGTACTTC
NA	NA	TRBJ2-3	TRBV6-6	CASSFPPRGTDTQYF	TGTGCCAGCAGTTTCCCTCCCCGGGGCACAGATACGCAGTATTTT
NA	once	TRBJ2-3	TRBV28	CASSLDLNTDTQYF	TGTGCCAGCAGTTTAGACTTGAACACAGATACGCAGTATTTT
NA	NA	TRBJ2-1	TRBV7-9	CASSLAQGTGGNEQFF	TGTGCCAGCAGCTTAGCTCAGGGCACGGGTGGCAATGAGCAGTTCTTC
TRBD2	NA	TRBJ2-7	TRBV28	CASSLSGTSGVSEQYF	TGTGCCAGCAGTTTATCGGGGACTAGCGGGGTCTCCGAGCAGTACTTC
NA	NA	TRBJ2-3	TRBV4-3	CASSPRPGDTQYF	TGCGCCAGCAGCCCGCGCCCCGGAGATACGCAGTATTTT
NA	NA	TRBJ2-7	TRBV29-1	CSVELSYEQYF	TGCAGCGTGGAGCTTTCCTACGAGCAGTACTTC
TRBD1	NA	TRBJ2-7	TRBV18	CASSRQGAVEQYF	TGTGCCAGCTCACGACAGGGGGCTGTCGAGCAGTACTTC
TRBD1	NA	TRBJ2-3	TRBV19	CASGRDRAGADTQYF	TGTGCCAGTGGACGTGACAGGGCCGGGGCAGATACGCAGTATTTT
TRBD2	NA	TRBJ2-7	TRBV19	CASSPRREAGIYEQYF	TGTGCCAGTAGTCCTAGGCGGGAAGCGGGAATTTACGAGCAGTACTTC
TRBD1	NA	TRBJ1-2	TRBV11-2	CASSFQGDNYGYTF	TGTGCCAGCAGCTTTCAGGGGGACAACTATGGCTACACCTTC
NA	NA	TRBJ2-2	TRBV6-5	CASSVAAGELFF	TGTGCCAGCAGCGTAGCGGCGGGGGAGCTGTTTTTT
TRBD2	NA	TRBJ2-1	TRBV9	CASSVEGTSGRGEQFF	TGTGCCAGCAGCGTAGAAGGGACTAGCGGGAGGGGTGAGCAGTTCTTC
TRBD2	NA	TRBJ2-2	TRBV7-3	CASSFSRGGAGELFF	TGTGCCAGCAGCTTCTCGCGGGGGGGCGCCGGGGAGCTGTTTTTT
NA	NA	TRBJ1-2	TRBV30	CAWSDRLNYGYTF	TGTGCCTGGAGCGACAGGTTAAATTATGGCTACACCTTC
TRBD2	NA	TRBJ2-7	TRBV7-9	CASSLEGRGGYEQYF	TGTGCCAGCAGCCTAGAGGGCCGGGGGGGATACGAGCAGTACTTC
TRBD1	NA	TRBJ1-4	TRBV15	CATSRDRGPGKLFF	TGTGCCACCAGCAGAGATAGGGGGCCAGGAAAACTGTTTTTT
NA	NA	TRBJ1-3	TRBV27	CASSLQRGNTIYF	TGTGCCAGCAGTTTACAGCGAGGAAACACCATATATTTT
TRBD2	NA	TRBJ2-7	TRBV18	CASSPRGGGFSYEQYF	TGTGCCAGCTCACCACGGGGCGGGGGATTTTCCTACGAGCAGTACTTC
NA	NA	TRBJ2-5	TRBV5-5	CASSLSLGRETQYF	TGTGCCAGCAGCTTGAGCCTAGGGAGAGAGACCCAGTACTTC
NA	NA	TRBJ2-1	TRBV27	CASRRWEQTYNEQFF	TGTGCCAGCAGGAGGTGGGAGCAGACCTACAATGAGCAGTTCTTC
NA	NA	TRBJ2-2	TRBV5-8	CASRWRKNTGELFF	TGTGCCAGCAGGTGGCGGAAGAACACCGGGGAGCTGTTTTTT
NA	NA	TRBJ1-1	TRBV14	CASSQDGGGTEAFF	TGTGCCAGCAGCCAAGACGGGGGTGGCACTGAAGCTTTCTTT
NA	NA	TRBJ2-5	TRBV9	CASSQNKETQYF	TGTGCCAGCAGTCAAAACAAGGAGACCCAGTACTTC
TRBD1	NA	TRBJ1-5	TRBV6-6	CASTKDRANQPQHF	TGTGCCAGCACCAAGGACAGGGCGAATCAGCCCCAGCATTTT
TRBD1	few	TRBJ2-1	TRBV6-4	CASSDATGGHNEQFF	TGTGCCAGCAGTGACGCGACAGGGGGACACAATGAGCAGTTCTTC
TRBD2	NA	TRBJ2-5	TRBV5-4	CASSLSSGGETQYF	TGTGCCAGCAGCTTGAGTAGCGGGGGGGAGACCCAGTACTTC
TRBD1	NA	TRBJ2-1	TRBV12-5	CASGLVQGDEQFF	TGTGCTAGTGGTTTGGTACAGGGGGATGAGCAGTTCTTC
TRBD1	NA	TRBJ2-7	TRBV6-5	CASVRGRGYEQYF	TGTGCCAGTGTAAGGGGGCGCGGTTACGAGCAGTACTTC
NA	NA	TRBJ2-3	TRBV9	CASSSLGSLTDTQYF	TGTGCCAGCAGCTCCCTAGGCAGTCTGACAGATACGCAGTATTTT
TRBD1	NA	TRBJ1-1	TRBV19	CASSITGVVWAFF	TGTGCCAGTAGTATCACAGGGGTCGTGTGGGCTTTCTTT
TRBD1	NA	TRBJ1-4	TRBV4-1	CASSRQGYINEKLFF	TGCGCCAGCAGCCGACAGGGATACATTAATGAAAAACTGTTTTTT
NA	NA	TRBJ1-5	TRBV21-1	CASSARHRGRGQPQHF	TGTGCCAGCAGCGCCCGACACAGGGGGCGAGGTCAGCCCCAGCATTTT
TRBD2	NA	TRBJ2-3	TRBV7-2	CASSPVAGGGDTQYF	TGTGCCAGCAGCCCGGTAGCGGGAGGCGGAGATACGCAGTATTTT
NA	NA	TRBJ1-6	TRBV4-1	CASSQTGISPNNSPLHF	TGCGCCAGCAGCCAGACCGGGATCTCACCAAATAATTCACCCCTCCACTTT
NA	NA	TRBJ1-2	TRBV25-1	CASSEWGGEGYTF	TGTGCCAGCAGTGAATGGGGGGGAGAAGGCTACACCTTC
NA	NA	TRBJ2-7	TRBV27	CASSFRGGDEQYF	TGTGCCAGCAGTTTTCGGGGAGGAGACGAGCAGTACTTC
NA	NA	TRBJ1-2	TRBV7-2	CASSLARAPLYGYTF	TGTGCCAGCAGCTTAGCGCGGGCCCCCCTCTATGGCTACACCTTC
TRBD2	NA	TRBJ2-5	TRBV11-2	CASSSSPAGGAQETQYF	TGTGCCAGCAGCTCTTCCCCGGCGGGGGGGGCTCAAGAGACCCAGTACTTC
NA	NA	TRBJ1-2	TRBV6-5	CASSYYSGKDYGYTF	TGTGCCAGCAGTTACTATTCAGGGAAGGACTATGGCTACACCTTC
TRBD2	NA	TRBJ2-1	TRBV5-4	CASSGGGGGASYNEQFF	TGTGCCAGCAGCGGCGGAGGCGGGGGGGCGTCCTACAATGAGCAGTTCTTC
NA	NA	TRBJ2-5	TRBV6-5	CASSWGRQIQETQYF	TGTGCCAGCAGTTGGGGCCGACAGATACAAGAGACCCAGTACTTC
NA	NA	TRBJ2-3	TRBV9	CASSVVVTATDTQYF	TGTGCCAGCAGCGTAGTAGTGACAGCCACAGATACGCAGTATTTT
TRBD1	few	TRBJ2-2	TRBV18	CASSPLGQGLTGELFF	TGTGCCAGCTCACCACTGGGACAGGGGCTCACCGGGGAGCTGTTTTTT
TRBD1	NA	TRBJ1-1	TRBV7-8	CASSFGTAEAFF	TGTGCCAGCAGCTTCGGGACAGCCGAAGCTTTCTTT
NA	NA	TRBJ2-1	TRBV7-9	CASSLASGLYEQFF	TGTGCCAGCAGCTTGGCTAGTGGATTATATGAGCAGTTCTTC
NA	NA	TRBJ2-3	TRBV5-1	CASSLGGYTDTQYF	TGCGCCAGCAGCTTGGGGGGCTACACAGATACGCAGTATTTT
TRBD1	NA	TRBJ2-7	TRBV4-2	CASTTGGRGRGYEQYF	TGTGCCAGCACCACAGGGGGACGGGGTAGGGGCTACGAGCAGTACTTC
TRBD1	NA	TRBJ1-1	TRBV9	CASSVGGTGALGGAEAFF	TGTGCCAGCAGCGTTGGCGGGACAGGGGCCCTCGGGGGGGCTGAAGCTTTCTTT
NA	once	TRBJ2-2	TRBV28	CASSLRTGELFF	TGTGCCAGCAGTTTACGCACCGGGGAGCTGTTTTTT